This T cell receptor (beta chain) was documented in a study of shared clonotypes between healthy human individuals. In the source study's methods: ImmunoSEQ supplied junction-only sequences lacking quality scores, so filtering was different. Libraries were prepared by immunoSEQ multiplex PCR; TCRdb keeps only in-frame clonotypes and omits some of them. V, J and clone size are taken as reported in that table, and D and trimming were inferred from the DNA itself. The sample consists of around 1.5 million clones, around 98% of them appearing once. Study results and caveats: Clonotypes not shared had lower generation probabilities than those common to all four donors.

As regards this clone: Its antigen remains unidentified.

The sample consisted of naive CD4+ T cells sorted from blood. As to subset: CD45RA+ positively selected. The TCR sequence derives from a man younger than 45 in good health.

The CDR3 nucleotides are TGTGCCAGCTCACCAGACTCCTTTTACATGAACACTGAAGCTTTCTTT. As protein: CASSPDSFYMNTEAFF. V and J are TRBV18 and TRBJ1-1; no clear D. Trimming left V 2 bases short and J 0 bases short, with 13 bases between. This CDR3 region has 16 residues. Per the germline V gene, CDR1 is KGHSH and CDR2 is LQKENI.